This T cell receptor beta chain comes out of a study of OX40 agonist ivuxolimab in advanced cancers. The method was immunoSEQ multiplex PCR; TCRdb's version includes in-frame clones alone and lacks a portion of them. The sample has 90,000 to 120,000 clones; 75% to 95% are singletons. Germline CDR1 is MNHEY and CDR2 is SMNVEV (reference sequence). The CDR3 has 16 amino acids. V lost 4 bases to trimming and J lost 6 bases; unmatched junction nucleotides: 12. The chain joins TRBV27 to TRBJ2-1; 7 positions match TRBD2. Sequenced material: CD4+ or CD8+ T cells sorted from blood, taken in a trial of the OX40 agonist ivuxolimab. The TCR comes from an adult with an advanced solid tumor such as melanoma, head and neck, liver or kidney cancer. The CDR3 region is CASSSSGRSRGNEQFF. The CDR3 nucleotides are TGTGCCAGCAGTTCTTCCGGGAGGTCGCGGGGCAATGAGCAGTTCTTC.